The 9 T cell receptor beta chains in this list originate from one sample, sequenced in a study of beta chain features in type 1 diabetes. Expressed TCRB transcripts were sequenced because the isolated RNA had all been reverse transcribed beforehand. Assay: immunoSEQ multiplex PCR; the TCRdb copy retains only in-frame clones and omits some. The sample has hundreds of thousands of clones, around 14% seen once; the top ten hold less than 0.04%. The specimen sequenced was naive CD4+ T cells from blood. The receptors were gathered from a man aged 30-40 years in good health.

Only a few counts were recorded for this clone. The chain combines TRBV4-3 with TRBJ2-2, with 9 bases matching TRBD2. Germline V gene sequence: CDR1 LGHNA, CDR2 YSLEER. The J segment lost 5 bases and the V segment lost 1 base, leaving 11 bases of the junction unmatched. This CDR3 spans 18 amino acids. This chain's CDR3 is CASSQGSSGSRGTGELFF. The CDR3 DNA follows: TGCGCCAGCAGCCAAGGTAGTAGCGGGAGCAGAGGTACCGGGGAGCTGTTTTTT.

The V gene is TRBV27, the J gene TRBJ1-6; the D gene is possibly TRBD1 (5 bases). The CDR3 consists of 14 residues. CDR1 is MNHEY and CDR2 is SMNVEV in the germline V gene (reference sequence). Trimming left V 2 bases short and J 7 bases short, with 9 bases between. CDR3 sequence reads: CASSLRGVNSPLHF. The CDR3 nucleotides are TGTGCCAGCAGTTTAAGAGGGGTCAATTCACCCCTCCACTTT.

The CDR3, as DNA: TGTGCCAGCAGCTTAGCGCTGGGGGGACCGCTGACTTTCTTT. Translating gives CASSLALGGPLTFF. V and J are TRBV7-9 and TRBJ1-1; perhaps TRBD1 as D (5 bases). Germline CDR1 is SEHNR and CDR2 is FQNEAQ (reference sequence). V was trimmed by 0 bases and J by 12 bases, leaving 17 bases between them. The CDR3 has 14 amino acids.

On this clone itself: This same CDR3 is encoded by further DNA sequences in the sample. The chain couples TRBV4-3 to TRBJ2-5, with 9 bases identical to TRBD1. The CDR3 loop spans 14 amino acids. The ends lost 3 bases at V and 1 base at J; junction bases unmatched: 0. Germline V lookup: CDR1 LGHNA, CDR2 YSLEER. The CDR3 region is CASSQDRGQETQYF. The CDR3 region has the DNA TGCGCCAGCAGCCAGGACAGGGGCCAAGAGACCCAGTACTTC.

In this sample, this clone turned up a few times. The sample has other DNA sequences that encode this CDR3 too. CDR3 nucleotide sequence: TGTGCCAGCAGCGTAGTGGGGGCCAGCACAGATACGCAGTATTTT. Translation: CASSVVGASTDTQYF. This rearrangement joins TRBV9 to TRBJ2-3, with D tentatively TRBD1 (6 bases). Trimming stripped 0 bases from V and 0 bases from J, with 8 bases between. CDR3 length equals 15 residues. Germline CDR1 is SGDLS and CDR2 is YYNGEE.

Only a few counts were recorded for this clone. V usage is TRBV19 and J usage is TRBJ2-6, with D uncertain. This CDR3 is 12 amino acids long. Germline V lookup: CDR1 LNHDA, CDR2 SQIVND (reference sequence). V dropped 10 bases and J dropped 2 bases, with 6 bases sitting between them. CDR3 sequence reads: CATSAGANVLTF. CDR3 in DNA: TGTGCCACCTCAGCTGGGGCCAACGTCCTGACTTTC.

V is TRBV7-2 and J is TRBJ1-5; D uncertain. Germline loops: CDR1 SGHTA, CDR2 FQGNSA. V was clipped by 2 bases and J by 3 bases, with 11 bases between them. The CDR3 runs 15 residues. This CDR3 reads CASSLRLGNNQPQHF. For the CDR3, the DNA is TGTGCCAGCAGCTTAAGATTGGGTAACAATCAGCCCCAGCATTTT.

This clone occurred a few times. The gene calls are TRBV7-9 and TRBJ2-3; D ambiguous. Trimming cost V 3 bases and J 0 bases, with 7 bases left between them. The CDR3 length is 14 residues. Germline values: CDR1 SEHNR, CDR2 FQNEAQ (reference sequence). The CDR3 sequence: CASSFHQSTDTQYF. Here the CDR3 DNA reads TGTGCCAGCAGCTTTCATCAGAGCACAGATACGCAGTATTTT.

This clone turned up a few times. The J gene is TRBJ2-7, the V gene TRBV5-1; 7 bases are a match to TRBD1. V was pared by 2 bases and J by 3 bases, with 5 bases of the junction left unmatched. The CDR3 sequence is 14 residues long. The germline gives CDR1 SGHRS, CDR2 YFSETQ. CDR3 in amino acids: CASSFSTGIYEQYF. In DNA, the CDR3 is TGCGCCAGCAGCTTCTCGACAGGGATCTACGAGCAGTACTTC.